Listed below are T cell receptor beta chains from one sample, sequenced in a study of early T cells in non-severe SARS-CoV-2 infection. TCRdb used MiXCR to reprocess the 5' RACE reads, holding one entry per CDR3 protein. The sample shows about 67,000 distinct CDR3 sequences, about 9.9% of them seen only once. The sample consisted of whole blood. The source of these receptors is an adult who was a healthcare worker with PCR-confirmed SARS-CoV-2 infection or an uninfected control (not recorded which). The CDR3 runs from the conserved cysteine through the conserved F or W. The D gene is left open where the match is weak. The size entry is marked missing in some rows and otherwise reads once, few, many or a size class.

d_gene	v_gene	abundance	j_gene	CDR3aa	CDR3nt
-	TRBV5-4	few	TRBJ1-3	CASSRDRSGNTIYF	TGTGCCAGCAGCCGAGACAGGTCTGGAAACACCATATATTTT
-	TRBV6-6	-	TRBJ2-5	CASSYSQTQYF	TGTGCCAGCAGTTACTCGCAGACCCAGTACTTC
-	TRBV12-3/TRBV12-4	many	TRBJ2-7	CASSQQGWEQYF	TGTGCCAGCAGCCAGCAGGGATGGGAGCAGTACTTC
-	TRBV6-5	many	TRBJ1-2	CATKGPSGLTGYTF	TGTGCCACCAAAGGGCCATCGGGCCTCACTGGCTACACCTTC
TRBD2	TRBV5-1	many	TRBJ2-3	CASSLGPLAGVGDTQYF	TGCGCCAGCAGCTTGGGACCGCTAGCGGGGGTCGGGGATACGCAGTATTTT
TRBD1	TRBV29-1	few	TRBJ2-3	CSVEPLSGTGTTDTQYF	TGCAGCGTTGAACCGCTGTCCGGGACAGGGACCACAGATACGCAGTATTTT
TRBD1	TRBV20-1	few	TRBJ2-3	CSARDPGGVDTQYF	TGCAGTGCTAGAGATCCAGGGGGCGTAGATACGCAGTATTTT
-	TRBV18	many	TRBJ1-4	CASSSQYLDEKLFF	TGTGCCAGCTCGAGCCAGTACCTTGATGAAAAACTGTTTTTT
-	TRBV7-9	many	TRBJ2-7	CASSPQTYEQYF	TGTGCCAGCAGCCCCCAGACCTACGAGCAGTACTTC
-	TRBV7-9	-	TRBJ2-7	CASSRSDGKSYEQYF	TGTGCCAGCAGCCGCTCGGACGGAAAGTCCTACGAGCAGTACTTC
-	TRBV25-1	-	TRBJ2-5	CASSEGAQETQYF	TGTGCCAGCAGTGAAGGGGCCCAAGAGACCCAGTACTTC
-	TRBV7-8	many	TRBJ1-5	CASSALGNQPQHF	TGTGCCAGCAGCGCTTTAGGCAATCAGCCCCAGCATTTT
-	TRBV7-9	few	TRBJ2-1	CASSFKGVGEQFF	TGTGCCAGCAGCTTCAAGGGAGTCGGTGAGCAGTTCTTC
-	TRBV29-1	few	TRBJ1-1	CSVDGPRSEAFF	TGCAGCGTTGATGGCCCCAGATCTGAAGCTTTCTTT
-	TRBV3-1	many	TRBJ1-1	CASSKRTVNTEAFF	TGTGCCAGCAGCAAACGCACGGTGAACACTGAAGCTTTCTTT
TRBD2	TRBV7-3	many	TRBJ2-2	CASSSGLAGVGTGELFF	TGTGCCAGCAGCTCCGGACTAGCGGGGGTGGGCACCGGGGAGCTGTTTTTT
-	TRBV11-2	-	TRBJ1-2	CASSFLRDAYYGYTF	TGTGCCAGCAGCTTTCTGCGAGACGCCTACTATGGCTACACCTTC
-	TRBV9	few	TRBJ1-1	CASSALGGGTEAFF	TGTGCCAGCAGCGCCTTAGGCGGAGGCACTGAAGCTTTCTTT
-	TRBV30	many	TRBJ1-4	CATNALSQEKLFF	TGTGCCACCAACGCGCTAAGTCAAGAAAAACTGTTTTTT
-	TRBV7-8	-	TRBJ1-5	CASSVLGGTPPQHF	TGTGCCAGCAGCGTATTAGGGGGTACTCCGCCCCAGCATTTT
-	TRBV20-1	-	TRBJ1-3	CSARGVAGAGNTIYF	TGCAGTGCTAGGGGGGTCGCCGGCGCTGGAAACACCATATATTTT
TRBD1	TRBV3-1	many	TRBJ2-3	CASSPSGQGTMADTQYF	TGTGCCAGCAGCCCCAGCGGACAGGGGACCATGGCAGATACGCAGTATTTT
-	TRBV7-8	many	TRBJ1-1	CASSQRDSNTEAFF	TGTGCCAGCAGCCAAAGGGACTCTAACACTGAAGCTTTCTTT
-	TRBV12-3/TRBV12-4	-	TRBJ1-1	CASSLGTENTEAFF	TGTGCCAGCAGTTTAGGAACAGAGAACACTGAAGCTTTCTTT
TRBD1	TRBV18	many	TRBJ2-5	CASSPGQGYQETQYF	TGTGCCAGCTCACCGGGACAGGGGTACCAAGAGACCCAGTACTTC
TRBD1	TRBV28	many	TRBJ1-4	CASSPKDREDEKLFF	TGTGCCAGCAGTCCGAAGGACAGGGAGGATGAAAAACTGTTTTTT
TRBD2	TRBV24-1	many	TRBJ2-3	CATSRTSGSSDTQYF	TGTGCCACCAGCCGCACTAGCGGGAGCTCAGATACGCAGTATTTT
TRBD2	TRBV6-2/TRBV6-3	many	TRBJ2-3	CASSVAGGPWDTQYF	TGTGCCAGCAGTGTAGCGGGGGGGCCATGGGATACGCAGTATTTT
-	TRBV9	-	TRBJ1-6	CASSPRSQGNSPLHF	TGTGCCAGCAGCCCTCGCTCCCAAGGGAATTCACCCCTCCACTTT